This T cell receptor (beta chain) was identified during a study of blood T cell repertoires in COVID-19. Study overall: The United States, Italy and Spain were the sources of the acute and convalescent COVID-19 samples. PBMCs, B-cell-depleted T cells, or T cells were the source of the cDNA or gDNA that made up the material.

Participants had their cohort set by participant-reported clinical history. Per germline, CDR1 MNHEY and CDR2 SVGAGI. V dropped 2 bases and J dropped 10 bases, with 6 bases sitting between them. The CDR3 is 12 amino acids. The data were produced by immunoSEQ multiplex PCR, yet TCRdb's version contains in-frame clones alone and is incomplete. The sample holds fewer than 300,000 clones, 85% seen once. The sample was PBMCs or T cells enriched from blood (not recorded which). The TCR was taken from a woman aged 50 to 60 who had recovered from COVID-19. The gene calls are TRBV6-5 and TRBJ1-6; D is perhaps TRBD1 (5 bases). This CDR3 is CASSYRGSPLHF. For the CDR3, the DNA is TGTGCCAGCAGTTACAGGGGATCACCCCTCCACTTT.